This TCR beta chain was profiled in a study of cytomegalovirus exposure and HLA in healthy donors. In the study overall: Among 150 million to 200 million T cells, an earlier analysis found roughly 110 million unique TCR beta sequences.

CDR1 is SGHNT and CDR2 is YENEEA in the germline V gene. V trimming: 5 bases; J trimming: 8 bases; junction bases outside the gene matches: 5. The CDR3 loop spans 13 amino acids. 13 Jbeta primers and 60 Vbeta primers were used for the PCR. Assay: immunoSEQ multiplex PCR; the TCRdb copy retains only in-frame clones and omits some. The sample consists of about 200,000 clones, around 86% of them appearing once. The sequenced sample consisted of PBMCs. This sequence was found in a woman between 50 and 59 years old in good health and CMV-seropositive. V and J are TRBV11-3 and TRBJ1-2; 10 bases are shared with TRBD1. CDR3 residues: CASSPGQGEGYTF. The DNA of the CDR3 is TGTGCCAGCAGCCCTGGACAGGGGGAGGGCTACACCTTC.